Here is one T cell receptor beta chain with its context. V was pared by 1 base and J by 0 bases, with 12 bases between. Germline lookup yields CDR1 MDHEN and CDR2 SYDVKM. The CDR3 totals 16 residues. This sample is drawn from a study of control samples from healthy donors and cancer patients. The repertoire was sequenced with immunoSEQ multiplex PCR; TCRdb's copy has only in-frame clones and lacks some. The profile shows fewer than 90,000 clones, under 90% of them singletons. V and J are TRBV28 and TRBJ1-1; no definite D call. The specimen was blood. The source is a middle-aged man in good health. The CDR3 DNA is TGTGCCAGCAGTTTATCCGGGGTCCCCATGAACACTGAAGCTTTCTTT. Its translation is CASSLSGVPMNTEAFF.